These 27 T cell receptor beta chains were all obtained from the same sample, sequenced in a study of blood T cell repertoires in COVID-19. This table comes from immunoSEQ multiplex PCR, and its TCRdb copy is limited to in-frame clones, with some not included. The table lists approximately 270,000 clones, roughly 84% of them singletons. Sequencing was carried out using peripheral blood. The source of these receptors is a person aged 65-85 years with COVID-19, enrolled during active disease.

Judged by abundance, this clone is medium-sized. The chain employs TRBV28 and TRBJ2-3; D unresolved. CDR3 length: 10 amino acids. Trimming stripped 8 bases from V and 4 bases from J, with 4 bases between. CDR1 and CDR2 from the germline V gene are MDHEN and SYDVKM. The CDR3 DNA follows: TGTGCCAGCGGCCCAGATACGCAGTATTTT. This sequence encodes CASGPDTQYF.

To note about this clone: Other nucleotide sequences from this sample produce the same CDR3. CDR3 DNA: TGTGCCAGCAGCCGAGACAGACAAGAGACCCAGTACTTC. It yields the protein CASSRDRQETQYF. The J gene is TRBJ2-5, the V gene TRBV11-1, with a tentative D call TRBD1 (5 bases). CDR1 and CDR2 from the germline V gene are SGHAT and FQDESV (reference sequence). The CDR3 totals 13 residues. With 5 bases removed from V and 2 bases from J, the gap between germline ends came to 9 bases.

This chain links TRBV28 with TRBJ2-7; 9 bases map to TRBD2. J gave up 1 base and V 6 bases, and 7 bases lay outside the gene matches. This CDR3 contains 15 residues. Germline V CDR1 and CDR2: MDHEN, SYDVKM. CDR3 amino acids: CASSLSGSLSYEQYF. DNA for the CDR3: TGTGCCAGCAGCCTTAGCGGGAGCCTTTCCTACGAGCAGTACTTC.

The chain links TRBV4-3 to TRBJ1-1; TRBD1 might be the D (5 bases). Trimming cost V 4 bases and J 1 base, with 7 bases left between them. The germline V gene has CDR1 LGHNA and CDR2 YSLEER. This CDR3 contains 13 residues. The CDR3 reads CASSRQSNTEAFF. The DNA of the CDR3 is TGCGCCAGCAGCCGACAGTCGAACACTGAAGCTTTCTTT.

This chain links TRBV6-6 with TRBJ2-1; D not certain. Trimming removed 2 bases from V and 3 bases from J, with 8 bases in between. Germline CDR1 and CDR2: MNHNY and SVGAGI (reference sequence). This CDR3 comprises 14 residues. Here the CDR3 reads CASSYAIDYNEQFF. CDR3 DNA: TGTGCCAGCAGTTACGCGATCGACTACAATGAGCAGTTCTTC.

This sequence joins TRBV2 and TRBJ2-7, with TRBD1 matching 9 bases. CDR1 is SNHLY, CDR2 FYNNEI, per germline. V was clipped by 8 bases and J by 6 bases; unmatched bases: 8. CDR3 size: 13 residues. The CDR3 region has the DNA TGTGCCAGCGGGGGTACAGGGGGCTTCGAGCAGTACTTC. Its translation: CASGGTGGFEQYF.

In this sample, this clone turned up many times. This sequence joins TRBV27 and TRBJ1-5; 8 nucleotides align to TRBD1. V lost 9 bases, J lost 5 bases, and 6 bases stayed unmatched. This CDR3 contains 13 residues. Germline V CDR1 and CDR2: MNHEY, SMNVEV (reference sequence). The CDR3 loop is CARGARGHQPQHF. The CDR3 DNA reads TGTGCCAGGGGGGCCAGGGGGCATCAGCCCCAGCATTTT.

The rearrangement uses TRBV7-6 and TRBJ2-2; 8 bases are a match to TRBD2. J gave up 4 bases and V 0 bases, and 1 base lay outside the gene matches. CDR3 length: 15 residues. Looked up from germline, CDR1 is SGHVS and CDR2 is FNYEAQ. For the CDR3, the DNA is TGTGCCAGCAGCTTAGCCAGCGGGAGCACCGGGGAGCTGTTTTTT. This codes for CASSLASGSTGELFF.

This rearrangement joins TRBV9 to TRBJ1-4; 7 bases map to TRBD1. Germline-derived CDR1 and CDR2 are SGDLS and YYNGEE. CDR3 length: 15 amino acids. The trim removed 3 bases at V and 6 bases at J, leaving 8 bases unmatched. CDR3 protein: CASSEGLGTDEKLFF. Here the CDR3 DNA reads TGTGCCAGCAGCGAGGGGCTCGGGACAGATGAAAAACTGTTTTTT.

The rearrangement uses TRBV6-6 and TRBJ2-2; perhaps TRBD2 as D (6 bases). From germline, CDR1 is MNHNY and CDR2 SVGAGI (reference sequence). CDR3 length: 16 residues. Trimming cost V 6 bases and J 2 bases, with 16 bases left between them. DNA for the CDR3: TGTGCCAGCAGCCCCGCGGGGAGCGATAACACCGGGGAGCTGTTTTTT. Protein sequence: CASSPAGSDNTGELFF.

The CDR3 sequence is CSAGDRSNQPQHF. The CDR3, as DNA: TGCAGTGCTGGTGACCGTAGCAATCAGCCCCAGCATTTT. The gene calls are TRBV20-1 and TRBJ1-5; D is ambiguous. Per germline, CDR1 DFQATT and CDR2 SNEGSKA (reference sequence). V was cut by 5 bases and J by 0 bases, with 8 bases left in between. This CDR3 comprises 13 residues.

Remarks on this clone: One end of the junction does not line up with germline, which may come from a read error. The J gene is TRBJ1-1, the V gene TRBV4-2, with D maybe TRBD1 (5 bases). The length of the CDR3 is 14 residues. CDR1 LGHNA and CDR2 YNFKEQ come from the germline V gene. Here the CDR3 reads CASGQGLMNTEAFF. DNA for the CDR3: TGTGCCAGCGGCCAGGGACTTATGAACACTGAAGCTTTCTTT.

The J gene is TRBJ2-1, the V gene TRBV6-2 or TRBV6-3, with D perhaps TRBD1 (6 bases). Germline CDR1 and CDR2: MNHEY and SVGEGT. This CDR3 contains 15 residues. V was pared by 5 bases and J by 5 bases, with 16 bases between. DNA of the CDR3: TGTGCCAGCAGTCCGTTTGGGACACCCAACAATGAGCAGTTCTTC. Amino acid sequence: CASSPFGTPNNEQFF.

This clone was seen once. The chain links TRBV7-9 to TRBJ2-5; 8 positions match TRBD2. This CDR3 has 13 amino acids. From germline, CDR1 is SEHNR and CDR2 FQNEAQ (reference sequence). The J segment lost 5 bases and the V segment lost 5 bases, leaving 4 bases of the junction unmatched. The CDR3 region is CASSEREFETQYF. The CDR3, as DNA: TGTGCCAGCAGCGAGCGGGAGTTTGAGACCCAGTACTTC.

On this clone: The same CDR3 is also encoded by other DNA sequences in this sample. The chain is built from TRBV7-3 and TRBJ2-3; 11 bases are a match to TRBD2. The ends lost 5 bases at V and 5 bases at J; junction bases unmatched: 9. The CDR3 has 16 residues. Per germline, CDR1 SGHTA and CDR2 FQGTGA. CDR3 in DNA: TGTGCCAGCAGCCTGAATAGCGGGGGGGCAGGAGATACGCAGTATTTT. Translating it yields CASSLNSGGAGDTQYF.

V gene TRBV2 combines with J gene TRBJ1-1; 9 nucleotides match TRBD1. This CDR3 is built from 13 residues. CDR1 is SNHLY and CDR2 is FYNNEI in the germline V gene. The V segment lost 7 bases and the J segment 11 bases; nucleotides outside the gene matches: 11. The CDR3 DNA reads TGTGCCAGCAAGGGACAGGGAGGATTTGAGGCTTTCTTT. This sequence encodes CASKGQGGFEAFF.

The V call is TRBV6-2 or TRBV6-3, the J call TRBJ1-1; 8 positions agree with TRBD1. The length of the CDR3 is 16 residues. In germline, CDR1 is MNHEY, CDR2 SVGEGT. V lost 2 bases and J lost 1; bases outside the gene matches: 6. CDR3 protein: CASSYEDRVRNTEAFF. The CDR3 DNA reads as TGTGCCAGCAGTTACGAGGACAGGGTCCGGAACACTGAAGCTTTCTTT.

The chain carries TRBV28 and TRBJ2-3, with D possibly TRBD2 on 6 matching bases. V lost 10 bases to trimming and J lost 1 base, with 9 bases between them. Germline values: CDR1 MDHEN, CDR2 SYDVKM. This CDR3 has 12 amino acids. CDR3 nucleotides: TGTGCCATATCGGGGGGCACAGATACGCAGTATTTT. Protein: CAISGGTDTQYF.

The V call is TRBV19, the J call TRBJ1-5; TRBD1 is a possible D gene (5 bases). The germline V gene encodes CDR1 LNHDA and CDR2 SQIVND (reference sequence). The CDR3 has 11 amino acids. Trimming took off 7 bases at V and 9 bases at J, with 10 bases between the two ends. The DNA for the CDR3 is TGTGCCAGTATAAGGGGCCGGCCCCAGCATTTT. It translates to CASIRGRPQHF.

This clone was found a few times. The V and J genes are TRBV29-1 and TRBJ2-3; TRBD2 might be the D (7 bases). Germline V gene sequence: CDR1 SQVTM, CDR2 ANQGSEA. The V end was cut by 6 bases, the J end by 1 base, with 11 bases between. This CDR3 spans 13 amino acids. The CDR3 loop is CSVQGRGTDTQYF. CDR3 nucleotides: TGCAGCGTGCAGGGGAGGGGCACAGATACGCAGTATTTT.

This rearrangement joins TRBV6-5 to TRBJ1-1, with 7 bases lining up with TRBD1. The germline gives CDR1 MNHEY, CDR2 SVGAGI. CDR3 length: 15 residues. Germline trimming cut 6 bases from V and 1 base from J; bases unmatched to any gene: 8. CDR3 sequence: CASRYPTGRNTEAFF. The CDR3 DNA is TGTGCCAGCAGGTACCCGACAGGGAGGAACACTGAAGCTTTCTTT.

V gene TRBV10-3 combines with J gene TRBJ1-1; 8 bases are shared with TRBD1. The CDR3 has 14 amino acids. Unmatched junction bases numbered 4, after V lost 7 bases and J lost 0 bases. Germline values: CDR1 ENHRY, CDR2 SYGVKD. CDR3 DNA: TGTGCCATCAAGACAGGGGCGATGAACACTGAAGCTTTCTTT. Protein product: CAIKTGAMNTEAFF.

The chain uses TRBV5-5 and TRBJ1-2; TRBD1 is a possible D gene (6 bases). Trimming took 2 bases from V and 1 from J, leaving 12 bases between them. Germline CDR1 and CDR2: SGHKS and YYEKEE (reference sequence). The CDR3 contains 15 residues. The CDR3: CASSFRDIRNYGYTF. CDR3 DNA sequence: TGTGCCAGCAGCTTCAGGGACATTCGTAACTATGGCTACACCTTC. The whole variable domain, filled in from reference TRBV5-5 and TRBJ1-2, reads DAGVTQSPTHLIKTRGQQVTLRCSPISGHKSVSWYQQVLGQGPQFIFQYYEKEERGRGNFPDRFSARQFPNYSSELNVNALLLGDSALYLCASSFRDIRNYGYTFGSGTRLTVV.

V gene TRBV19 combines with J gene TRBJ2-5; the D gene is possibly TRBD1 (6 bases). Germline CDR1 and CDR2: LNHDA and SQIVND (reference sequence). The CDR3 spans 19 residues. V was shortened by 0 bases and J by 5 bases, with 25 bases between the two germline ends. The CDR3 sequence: CASSIDLREKKRGCETQYF. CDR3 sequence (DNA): TGTGCCAGTAGTATAGATCTTAGGGAAAAAAAGAGGGGGTGCGAGACCCAGTACTTC.

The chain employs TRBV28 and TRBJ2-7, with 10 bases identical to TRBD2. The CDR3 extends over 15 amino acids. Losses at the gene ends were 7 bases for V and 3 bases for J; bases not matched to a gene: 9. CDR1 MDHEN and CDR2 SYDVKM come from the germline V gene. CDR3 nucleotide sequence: TGTGCCAGCACCCTCGGACTAGCGGATGGCTACGAGCAGTACTTC. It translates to CASTLGLADGYEQYF.

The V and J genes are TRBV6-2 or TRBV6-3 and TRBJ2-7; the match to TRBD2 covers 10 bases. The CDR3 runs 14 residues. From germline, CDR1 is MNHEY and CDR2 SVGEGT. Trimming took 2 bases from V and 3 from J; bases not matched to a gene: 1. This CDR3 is CASSYASGSYEQYF. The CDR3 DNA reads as TGTGCCAGCAGTTACGCTAGCGGGAGCTACGAGCAGTACTTC.

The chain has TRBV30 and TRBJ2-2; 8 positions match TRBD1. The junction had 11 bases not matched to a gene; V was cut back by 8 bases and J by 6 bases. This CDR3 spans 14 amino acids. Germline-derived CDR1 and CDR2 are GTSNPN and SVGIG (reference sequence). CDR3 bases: TGTGCCGGTACAGGGGGTGCTCGGGCCGGGGAGCTGTTTTTT. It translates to CAGTGGARAGELFF.